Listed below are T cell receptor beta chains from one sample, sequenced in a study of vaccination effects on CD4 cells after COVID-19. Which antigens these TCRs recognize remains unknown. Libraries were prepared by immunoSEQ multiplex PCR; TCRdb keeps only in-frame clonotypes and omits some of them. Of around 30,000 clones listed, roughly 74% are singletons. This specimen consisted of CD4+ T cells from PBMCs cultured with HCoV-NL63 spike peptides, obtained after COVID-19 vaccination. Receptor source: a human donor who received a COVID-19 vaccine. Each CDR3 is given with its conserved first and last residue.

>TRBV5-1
CASSYGTGINGYTF
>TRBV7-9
CASSAWGADNQPQHF
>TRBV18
CASSENYSNQPQHF
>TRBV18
CASSPPGARGNTEAFF
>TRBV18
CASSPRTEEREKLFF
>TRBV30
CAWSQTVQGGGYTF
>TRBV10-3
CAITKRGGETRDGYTF
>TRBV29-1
CSVLDRGQPQHF
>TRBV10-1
CASSEQGRYGYTF
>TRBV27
CASSPNGKAEAFF
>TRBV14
CASSQGTYNSPLHF
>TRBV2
CASSVVENTEAFF
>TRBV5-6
CASSLRSGGNQPQHF
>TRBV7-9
CASSFGSGHDEQYF
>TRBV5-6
CASSLGRERSYEQYF
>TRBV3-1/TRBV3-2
CASSGRDRQETQYF
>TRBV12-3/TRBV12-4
CASRPSGIEFQFF
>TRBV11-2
CASRNHRDRDGYTF
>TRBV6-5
CASSHNREGQPQHF
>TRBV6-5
CASSFRTNTEAFF
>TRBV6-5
CASNRNYNTEAFF
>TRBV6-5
CASSKLAGYNEQFF
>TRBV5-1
CASTSGSKEETQYF
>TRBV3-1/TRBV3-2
CASSQDRGRELFF
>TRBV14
CASSQGRAYTF
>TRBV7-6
CASSPESGGWDYTF
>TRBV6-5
CASSHLTSGGFEQYF
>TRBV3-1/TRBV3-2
CASSQLLESGELFF
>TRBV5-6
CASSLRVFAEAFF
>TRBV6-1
CASSERDRAYEQYF
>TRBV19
CASSISFGQNTEAFF
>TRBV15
CATSRPASGKGNEQFF
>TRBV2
CASSESLRVYTDTQYF
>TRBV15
CATSGTVGGETQYF
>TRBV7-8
CASSLGETEAFF
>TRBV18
CASSQYTESTDTQYF
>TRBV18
CASSPRAPGQGASNEQYF
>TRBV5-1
CASSLGLAGSEQFF
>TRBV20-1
CTISANYGYTF
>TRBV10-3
CASAGTGFSYEQYF
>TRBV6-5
CASSYSTVYNSPLHF
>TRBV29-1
CSVGDPNQPQHF
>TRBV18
CASSSQGAVGNQPQHF
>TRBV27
CASSPAGGAFPYGYTF
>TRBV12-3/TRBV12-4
CASSFGPFNGYTF
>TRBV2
CASTGRGTSEQFF
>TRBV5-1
CASSRNRGQETQYF
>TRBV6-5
CASSYSTGSNSPLHF
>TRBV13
CASSLGAQIRNYGYTF
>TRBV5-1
CASSQPGQGRETQYF
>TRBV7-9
CASSQGQASGNTIYF
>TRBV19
CASRDPDRGYNSPLHF
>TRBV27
CASSLIQGLAYGYTF
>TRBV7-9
CASSFVGGAGTEAFF